Following are 22 T cell receptor beta chains from one sample sequenced in a study of metastatic and nonmetastatic thyroid tumors. TCRdb re-called clones from the PCR reads using MiXCR. Here the sample spans 6,000 to 7,000 clones, 25% to 30% being singletons. Thyroid surgery was preceded by no treatment in any patient. Sequenced sample: tumor tissue. The receptors were gathered from a female donor with papillary thyroid cancer or a benign thyroid nodule (not recorded which). Some clones in this sample may be carry-over from other donors' samples.

This clone was observed at least ten times. This chain joins TRBV20-1 and TRBJ1-2; TRBD1 might be the D (5 bases). This CDR3 region has 13 residues. CDR1 is DFQATT and CDR2 is SNEGSKA in the germline V gene (reference sequence). The ends were cut back, 5 bases at V and 0 bases at J, with 10 bases in the middle. The CDR3 loop reads CSAPDRANYGYTF. CDR3 bases: TGCAGTGCTCCCGACAGAGCTAACTATGGCTACACCTTC.

J is TRBJ1-6 and V is TRBV7-2; 7 bases match TRBD1. Losses at the gene ends were 1 base for V and 10 bases for J; bases not matched to a gene: 4. The CDR3 consists of 14 residues. Looked up from germline, CDR1 is SGHTA and CDR2 is FQGNSA. CDR3 loop: CASSLVTGESPLHF. The CDR3 DNA reads as TGTGCCAGCAGCTTAGTAACAGGGGAGTCACCCCTCCACTTT. The entire variable domain, with the rest obtained from reference TRBV7-2 and TRBJ1-6, is as follows: GAGVSQSPSNKVTEKGKDVELRCDPISGHTALYWYRQSLGQGLEFLIYFQGNSAPDKSGLPSDRFSAERTGGSVSTLTIQRTQQEDSAVYLCASSLVTGESPLHFGNGTRLTVT.

The V call is TRBV20-1, the J call TRBJ2-5; D is unclear. Germline CDR1 reads DFQATT; CDR2 reads SNEGSKA (reference sequence). V was cut by 3 bases and J by 4 bases, with 18 bases left in between. The CDR3 covers 15 residues. The CDR3 sequence: CSASPRTTWGETQYF. The CDR3 bases are TGCAGTGCTAGTCCCCGCACGACCTGGGGAGAGACCCAGTACTTC.

The table lists this clone with a count of one. This chain uses TRBV5-1 with TRBJ2-1, with a tentative D call TRBD1 (6 bases). Looked up from germline, CDR1 is SGHRS and CDR2 is YFSETQ. The CDR3 is 12 residues long. V was trimmed by 0 bases and J by 8 bases, leaving 6 bases between them. Here the CDR3 DNA reads TGCGCCAGCAGCTTGGAGGGGGATGAGCAGTTCTTC. Amino acids: CASSLEGDEQFF.

This clone has at least ten counts. The chain links TRBV29-1 to TRBJ1-4, with a weak D call TRBD1 (5 bases). CDR3 size: 14 residues. Looked up from germline, CDR1 is SQVTM and CDR2 is ANQGSEA. Trimming took 7 bases from V and 5 from J, leaving 17 bases between them. CDR3 loop: CSAGDPAGNEKLFF. The CDR3 nucleotides read TGCAGCGCCGGGGACCCGGCCGGAAATGAAAAACTGTTTTTT.

This clone was observed at least ten times. The rearrangement links TRBV9 to TRBJ2-5; 11 bases are a match to TRBD2. CDR1 is SGDLS and CDR2 is YYNGEE in the germline V gene. The CDR3 has 15 amino acids. V lost 3 bases to trimming and J lost 5 bases; unmatched junction nucleotides: 6. CDR3 in DNA: TGTGCCAGCAGCGCTGATAGCGGGGGGGCGGAGACCCAGTACTTC. The encoded protein is CASSADSGGAETQYF.

The chain carries TRBV13 and TRBJ2-7, with TRBD2 matching over 13 bases. CDR1 is PRHDT and CDR2 is FYEKMQ in the germline V gene (reference sequence). J was trimmed by 1 base and V by 3 bases; bases with no gene match: 6. This CDR3 region has 17 residues. The CDR3: CASSFRTSGSMSYEQYF. CDR3 DNA: TGTGCCAGCAGCTTTAGGACTAGCGGGAGTATGTCCTACGAGCAGTACTTC.

The chain carries TRBV28 and TRBJ2-7; 8 bases are shared with TRBD1. From germline, CDR1 is MDHEN and CDR2 SYDVKM. V lost 5 bases to trimming and J lost 2 bases; unmatched junction nucleotides: 5. The CDR3 length is 14 residues. The CDR3 sequence is CASSPGQGTYEQYF. The CDR3 bases are TGTGCCAGCAGTCCCGGACAGGGAACCTACGAGCAGTACTTC.

V and J are TRBV14 and TRBJ2-2; D call uncertain. Germline CDR1 and CDR2: SGHDN and FVKESK. V gave up 5 bases and J gave up 4 bases, with 8 bases separating them. This CDR3 spans 13 amino acids. The DNA for the CDR3 is TGTGCCAGCAGCTCCTGGGTCACCGGGGAGCTGTTTTTT. It yields the protein CASSSWVTGELFF.

The V gene is TRBV6-1, the J gene TRBJ1-6, with D maybe TRBD1 (6 bases). Per the germline V gene, CDR1 is MNHNS and CDR2 is SASEGT. The CDR3 is made up of 12 amino acids. Deletions cut 8 bases from V and 7 bases from J, with 9 bases between. DNA of the CDR3: TGTGCCAGCGGGCAGGGGAATTCACCCCTCCACTTT. This gives the protein CASGQGNSPLHF.

Turning to this clone: One junction end does not reproduce the germline sequence, and a read error may be involved. The chain combines TRBV20-1 with TRBJ2-7; D may be TRBD1 (6 bases). There are 16 residues in the CDR3. In germline, CDR1 is DFQATT, CDR2 SNEGSKA (reference sequence). The CDR3 DNA reads as TGCAGTGCCAGGCAGCATGTCGCAGGACAGACCTACGAGAAGTACTTC. It encodes CSARQHVAGQTYEKYF.

This rearrangement joins TRBV5-1 to TRBJ2-6; TRBD1 is a possible D gene (5 bases). CDR1 and CDR2 (germline): SGHRS, YFSETQ. Trimming removed 0 bases at V and 11 bases at J, with 12 bases between. The CDR3 length is 14 residues. The CDR3 region has the DNA TGCGCCAGCAGCTTGGAGGGGCCCCGGGACGTCCTGACTTTC. This translates into CASSLEGPRDVLTF.

This clone is medium-sized in the sample. The CDR3 sequence: CAWELADAYEQYF. The CDR3 nucleotides are TGTGCCTGGGAACTAGCGGATGCCTACGAGCAGTACTTC. The chain has TRBV30 and TRBJ2-7, with 8 bases fitting TRBD2. This CDR3 is built from 13 residues. V gave up 5 bases and J gave up 2 bases; unmatched junction bases: 5. Germline values: CDR1 GTSNPN, CDR2 SVGIG (reference sequence).

By share, this clone ranks as medium-sized. This rearrangement joins TRBV5-1 to TRBJ2-5; TRBD2 aligns across 11 bases. This CDR3 comprises 15 residues. With V trimmed by 4 bases and J by 5 bases, 7 bases remained unmatched. Germline loops: CDR1 SGHRS, CDR2 YFSETQ. CDR3 DNA: TGCGCCAGCAGCCGCGTACTAGCGGGAGAGGAGACCCAGTACTTC. Its protein is CASSRVLAGEETQYF.

Points on this clone: Mismatch with germline at one junction end may stem from a read error. As DNA, the CDR3 is TGTGCCAGCAGCGTTTACCCAGTGTTCCATGAGACCCAGAACTTC. This codes for CASSVYPVFHETQNF. This chain connects TRBV9 to TRBJ2-5; D gene ambiguous. CDR1 and CDR2 (germline): SGDLS, YYNGEE. The CDR3 consists of 15 residues.

This clone was observed a handful of times. This chain joins TRBV4-1 and TRBJ1-3; 7 positions match TRBD1. CDR3 length: 15 residues. Germline-derived CDR1 and CDR2 are MGHRA and YSYEKL. V trimming: 0 bases; J trimming: 4 bases; junction bases outside the gene matches: 3. For the CDR3, the DNA is TGCGCCAGCAGCCAAGATGACAGGGTCGGAAACACCATATATTTT. Its translation: CASSQDDRVGNTIYF.

This clone is labeled as medium-sized (0.01 to 0.1%). The chain uses TRBV13 and TRBJ2-1; the match to TRBD2 covers 13 bases. With V trimmed by 6 bases and J by 4 bases, 6 bases remained unmatched. Looked up from germline, CDR1 is PRHDT and CDR2 is FYEKMQ (reference sequence). This CDR3 is 16 amino acids long. The CDR3 DNA reads TGTGCCAGCAGAACGACTAGCGGGGGGTCTTACAATGAGCAGTTCTTC. Translating gives CASRTTSGGSYNEQFF.

The chain links TRBV6-1 to TRBJ2-7; 9 nucleotides line up with TRBD2. The junction had 3 bases not matched to a gene; V was cut back by 5 bases and J by 1 base. This CDR3 has 14 amino acids. CDR1 is MNHNS and CDR2 is SASEGT in the germline V gene. CDR3: CASSPSGNSYEQYF. The DNA of the CDR3 is TGTGCCAGCAGTCCTAGCGGGAATTCCTACGAGCAGTACTTC.

The chain links TRBV20-1 to TRBJ2-3; D may correspond to TRBD1 or TRBD2 (5 bases each). V was clipped by 0 bases and J by 2 bases, with 12 bases between them. This CDR3 spans 15 amino acids. Germline-derived CDR1 and CDR2 are DFQATT and SNEGSKA (reference sequence). CDR3: CSARDPRGLTDTQYF. For the CDR3, the DNA is TGCAGTGCTAGAGATCCGAGGGGCCTCACAGATACGCAGTATTTT.

The rearrangement joins TRBV5-1 to TRBJ1-2; D ambiguous. The CDR3 extends over 13 amino acids. Trimming took off 0 bases at V and 3 bases at J, with 6 bases between the two ends. Per germline, CDR1 SGHRS and CDR2 YFSETQ. CDR3 protein: CASSLEQHYGYTF. Written as DNA, the CDR3 is TGCGCCAGCAGCTTGGAGCAGCACTATGGCTACACCTTC.

This chain links TRBV20-1 with TRBJ1-1; 7 bases map to TRBD1. The junction had 11 bases not matched to a gene; V was cut back by 0 bases and J by 7 bases. CDR1 is DFQATT, CDR2 SNEGSKA, per germline (reference sequence). This CDR3 region has 15 residues. CDR3 in amino acids: CSARDLRQGGSEAFF. CDR3 coding DNA: TGCAGTGCTAGAGATCTTAGACAGGGCGGGAGTGAAGCTTTCTTT.

This clone has a handful of counts. Other DNA sequences from this sample encode an identical CDR3 as well. This chain uses TRBV6-2 or TRBV6-3 with TRBJ1-2; 7 nucleotides agree with TRBD1. In germline, CDR1 is MNHEY, CDR2 SVGEGT. This CDR3 comprises 17 residues. With 2 bases clipped from V and 2 bases from J, the junction kept 11 bases outside the gene matches. The CDR3 DNA follows: TGTGCCAGCAGTTACGCCGGTACAGGGGCAGGAAACTATGGCTACACCTTC. Amino acids: CASSYAGTGAGNYGYTF.